The clone carrying this T cell receptor beta chain was counted a single time. Its antigen is unidentified. Using immunoSEQ multiplex PCR, the repertoire was profiled, and TCRdb retains in-frame clones only, with some absent. The sample contains 75,000 to 95,000 clones, about 88% of which appear only once. The data are from a study of T cell responses to AZD1222 COVID-19 vaccine. Study results and caveats: Baseline seropositivity characterized only 5 to 7 AZD1222 recipients. The breadth and depth of Spike-specific TCRs increased once two AZD1222 doses had been given. It was only after the peak T cell response that any repertoires were sampled. White British ancestry dominated among donors, who included more females, and clonal diversity was possibly underestimated.

This CDR3 is built from 13 residues. Trimming took off 6 bases at V and 10 bases at J, with 18 bases between the two ends. CDR1 and CDR2 from the germline V gene are SEHNR and FQNEAQ (reference sequence). This chain uses TRBV7-9 with TRBJ1-1; D uncertain. The sequence was obtained from an adult in good health. The source was peripheral blood, collected on day 0 of AZD1222 vaccination. The chain's CDR3 is CASSLSNGGLAFF. CDR3 DNA: TGTGCCAGCAGTCTCTCCAACGGTGGTCTAGCTTTCTTT. Supplemented by reference TRBV7-9 and TRBJ1-1, the full variable domain reads DTGVSQNPRHKITKRGQNVTFRCDPISEHNRLYWYRQTLGQGPEFLTYFQNEAQLEKSRLLSDRFSAERPKGSFSTLEIQRTEQGDSAMYLCASSLSNGGLAFFGQGTRLTVV.